This T cell receptor beta chain was identified during a study of spatial heterogeneity in lung cancer. Study as a whole: Detection of beta-chain sequences consistently exceeded that of alpha-chain sequences. Unique TCR and UMI combinations averaged more than ten appearances each in raw reads.

J lost 7 bases, V lost 0 bases, and 2 bases had no gene match. The CDR3 is 15 residues long. Germline CDR1 reads MNHEY; CDR2 reads SVGAGI. This clonotype was observed many times. Regarding time point: sample taken at primary tumor resection. Extraction of whole RNA from tumor, nontumor lung or frozen PBMC preceded unsorted sequencing. Each molecule of TCR cDNA was tagged with one unique molecular identifier. MiXCR, run by TCRdb on the 5' RACE reads, gives a single entry per CDR3 protein. The data show some 11,000 distinct CDR3 sequences, 6.2% seen once. The rearrangement links TRBV6-5 to TRBJ1-6; 8 bases match TRBD1. The TCR comes from a male donor with early-stage non-small cell lung cancer. Source: normal lung tissue next to the tumor, taken at surgery. In nucleotides, the CDR3 is TGTGCCAGCAGTTACTCGACAGGGGTGAATTCACCCCTCCACTTT. The encoded protein is CASSYSTGVNSPLHF.